This T cell receptor (beta chain) emerged from a study of blood T cell repertoires in COVID-19. For the study at large: There were acute and convalescent COVID-19 samples, and they came from the United States, Italy and Spain. The cDNA or gDNA used as material had been derived from T cells, B-cell-depleted T cells, or PBMCs.

In the study's own analysis: Reference gene primer amplification in the assay estimated nucleated cell counts. Assay used: immunoSEQ multiplex PCR; TCRdb lists only in-frame clones, some missing. D and trimming were read from the DNA, whereas the V and J calls and clone size are those reported in that table. The sample lists just over 70,000 clones; approximately 89% were seen once. Germline CDR1 and CDR2: MDHEN and SYDVKM. This CDR3 has 16 residues. V lost 2 bases and J lost 8; bases outside the gene matches: 13. This sequence joins TRBV28 and TRBJ1-2, with 8 bases matching TRBD1. The sequencing sample was made of peripheral blood. The source of this sequence is a human donor in a cohort sampled during active COVID-19. The chain's CDR3 is CASSLAGGKGSDGYTF. As DNA, the CDR3 is TGTGCCAGCAGTTTAGCAGGGGGCAAAGGTAGTGACGGCTACACCTTC.